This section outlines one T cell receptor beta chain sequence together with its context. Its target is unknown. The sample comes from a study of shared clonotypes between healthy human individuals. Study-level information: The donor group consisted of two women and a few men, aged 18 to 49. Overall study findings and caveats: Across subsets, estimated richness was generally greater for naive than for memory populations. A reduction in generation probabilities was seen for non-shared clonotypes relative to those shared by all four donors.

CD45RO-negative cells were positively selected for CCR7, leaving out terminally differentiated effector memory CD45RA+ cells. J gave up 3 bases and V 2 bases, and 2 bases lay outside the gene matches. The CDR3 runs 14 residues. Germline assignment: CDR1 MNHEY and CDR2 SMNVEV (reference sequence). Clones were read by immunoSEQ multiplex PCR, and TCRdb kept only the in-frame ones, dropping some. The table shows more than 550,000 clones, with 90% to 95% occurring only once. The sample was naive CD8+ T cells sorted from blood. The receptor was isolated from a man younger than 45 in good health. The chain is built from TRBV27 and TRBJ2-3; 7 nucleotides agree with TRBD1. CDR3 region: CASSLQGETDTQYF. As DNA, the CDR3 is TGTGCCAGCAGTTTACAGGGGGAGACAGATACGCAGTATTTT.